This T cell receptor beta chain was sequenced for a study of spatial heterogeneity in lung cancer. Study-wide background: Donation came from around 77 patients with untreated early-stage non-small cell lung cancer. Raw reads showed each unique TCR and UMI combination turning up more than ten times on average.

The time point was: blood at routine non-recurrence follow-up after resection. Unsorted whole RNA from tumor, nontumor lung or frozen PBMC underwent sequencing. This clonotype was seen ten or more times. Each CDR3 protein is one row after TCRdb ran MiXCR on the 5' RACE reads. The sample yields about 52,000 distinct CDR3 sequences, roughly 7% seen once. The CDR3 consists of 12 residues. Trimming removed 3 bases at V and 9 bases at J, with 6 bases between. The germline V gene encodes CDR1 MDHEN and CDR2 SYDVKM. The specimen was PBMCs, collected at follow-up. This receptor was obtained from a female donor with early-stage non-small cell lung cancer. This chain connects TRBV28 to TRBJ1-6; unclear D gene. In nucleotides, the CDR3 is TGTGCCAGCAGTTTGGCGGGTTCACCCCTCCACTTT. Translation: CASSLAGSPLHF. Based on the CDR3 plus reference TRBV28 and TRBJ1-6, the full variable domain is DVKVTQSSRYLVKRTGEKVFLECVQDMDHENMFWYRQDPGLGLRLIYFSYDVKMKEKGDIPEGYSVSREKKERFSLILESASTNQTSMYLCASSLAGSPLHFGNGTRLTVT.